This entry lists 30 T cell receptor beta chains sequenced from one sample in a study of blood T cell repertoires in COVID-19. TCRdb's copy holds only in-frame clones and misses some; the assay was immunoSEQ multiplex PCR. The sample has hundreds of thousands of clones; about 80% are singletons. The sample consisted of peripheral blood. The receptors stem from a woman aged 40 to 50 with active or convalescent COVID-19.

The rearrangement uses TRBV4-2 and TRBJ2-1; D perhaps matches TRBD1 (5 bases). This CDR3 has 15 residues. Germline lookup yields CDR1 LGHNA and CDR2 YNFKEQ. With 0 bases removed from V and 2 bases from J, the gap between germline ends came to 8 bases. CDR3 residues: CASSQEAGTYNEQFF. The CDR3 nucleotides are TGTGCCAGCAGCCAAGAGGCAGGGACCTACAATGAGCAGTTCTTC.

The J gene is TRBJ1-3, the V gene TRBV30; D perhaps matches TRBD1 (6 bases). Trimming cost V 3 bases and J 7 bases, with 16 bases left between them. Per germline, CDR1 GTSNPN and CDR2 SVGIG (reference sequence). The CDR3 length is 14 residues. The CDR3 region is CAWSPGTGRNTIYF. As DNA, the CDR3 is TGTGCCTGGAGCCCTGGAACAGGGCGGAACACCATATATTTT.

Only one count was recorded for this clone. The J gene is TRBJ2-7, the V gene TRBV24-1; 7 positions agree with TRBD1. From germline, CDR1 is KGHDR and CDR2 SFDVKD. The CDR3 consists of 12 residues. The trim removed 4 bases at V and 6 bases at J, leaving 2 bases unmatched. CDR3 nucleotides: TGTGCCACCAGTGAGCGGACAGGCGAGCAGTACTTC. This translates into CATSERTGEQYF.

The CDR3 sequence: CASSSTQGEGTEAFF. For the CDR3, the DNA is TGTGCCAGCAGCTCCACACAGGGAGAGGGCACTGAAGCTTTCTTT. The chain has TRBV9 and TRBJ1-1; a possible D gene is TRBD1 (6 bases). Per the germline V gene, CDR1 is SGDLS and CDR2 is YYNGEE. V lost 4 bases, J lost 4 bases, and 17 bases lay in between. CDR3 length equals 15 residues. The entire variable domain, with the rest obtained from reference TRBV9 and TRBJ1-1, is as follows: DSGVTQTPKHLITATGQRVTLRCSPRSGDLSVYWYQQSLDQGLQFLIQYYNGEERAKGNILERFSAQQFPDLHSELNLSSLELGDSALYFCASSSTQGEGTEAFFGQGTRLTVV.

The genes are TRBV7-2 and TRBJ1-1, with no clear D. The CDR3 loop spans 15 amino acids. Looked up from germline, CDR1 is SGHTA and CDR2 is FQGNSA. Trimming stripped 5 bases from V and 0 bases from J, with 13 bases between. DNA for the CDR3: TGTGCCAGCAGCCCTTGGTCTTCGGTGAACACTGAAGCTTTCTTT. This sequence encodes CASSPWSSVNTEAFF.

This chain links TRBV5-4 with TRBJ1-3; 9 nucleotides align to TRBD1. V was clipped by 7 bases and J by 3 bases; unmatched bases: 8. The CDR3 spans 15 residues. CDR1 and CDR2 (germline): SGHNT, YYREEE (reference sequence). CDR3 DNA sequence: TGTGCCAGCGGGGACCGGGACAGGGTTGGAAACACCATATATTTT. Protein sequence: CASGDRDRVGNTIYF.

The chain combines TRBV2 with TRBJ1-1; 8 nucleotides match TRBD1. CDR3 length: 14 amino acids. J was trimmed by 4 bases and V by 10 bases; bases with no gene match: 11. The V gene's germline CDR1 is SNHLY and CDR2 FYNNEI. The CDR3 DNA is TGTGCCACCTCAGGGGGCAGCGACCGCACTGAAGCTTTCTTT. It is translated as CATSGGSDRTEAFF. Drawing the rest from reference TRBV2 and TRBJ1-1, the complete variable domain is EPEVTQTPSHQVTQMGQEVILRCVPISNHLYFYWYRQILGQKVEFLVSFYNNEISEKSEIFDDQFSVERPDGSNFTLKIRSTKLEDSAMYFCATSGGSDRTEAFFGQGTRLTVV.

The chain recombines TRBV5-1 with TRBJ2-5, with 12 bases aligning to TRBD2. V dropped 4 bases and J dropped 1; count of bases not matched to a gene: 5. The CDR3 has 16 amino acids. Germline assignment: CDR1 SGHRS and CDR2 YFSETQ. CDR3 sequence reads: CASSLGLAGPQETQYF. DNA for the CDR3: TGCGCCAGCAGCCTGGGACTAGCGGGCCCCCAAGAGACCCAGTACTTC.

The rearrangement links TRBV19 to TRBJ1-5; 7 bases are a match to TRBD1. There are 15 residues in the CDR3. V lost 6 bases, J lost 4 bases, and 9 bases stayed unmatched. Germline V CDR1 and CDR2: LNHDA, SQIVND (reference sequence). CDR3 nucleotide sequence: TGTGCCAGTAGCAGGTACAGGGGTAGGAATCAGCCCCAGCATTTT. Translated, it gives CASSRYRGRNQPQHF.

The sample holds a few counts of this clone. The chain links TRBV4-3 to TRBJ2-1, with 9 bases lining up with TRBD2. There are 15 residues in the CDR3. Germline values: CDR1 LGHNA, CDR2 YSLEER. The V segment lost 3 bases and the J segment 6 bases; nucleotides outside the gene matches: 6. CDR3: CASSHLSGGGNEQFF. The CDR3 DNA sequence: TGCGCCAGCAGCCATCTTAGCGGGGGAGGCAATGAGCAGTTCTTC.

The CDR3 DNA sequence: TGTGCCAGCAGCCCAATCCCTAGACAGGGGGCAAGGGGGTCTGAAGCTTTCTTT. This translates into CASSPIPRQGARGSEAFF. The rearrangement uses TRBV7-3 and TRBJ1-1; TRBD1 agrees at 10 bases. CDR3 size: 18 residues. J gave up 6 bases and V 5 bases, and 18 bases lay outside the gene matches. The V gene's germline CDR1 is SGHTA and CDR2 FQGTGA.

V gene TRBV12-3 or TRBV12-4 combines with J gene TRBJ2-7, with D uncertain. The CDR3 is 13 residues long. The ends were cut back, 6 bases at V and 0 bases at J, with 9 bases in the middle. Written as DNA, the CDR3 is TGTGCCAGCAGCGTGACTCCCTCCTACGAGCAGTACTTC. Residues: CASSVTPSYEQYF.

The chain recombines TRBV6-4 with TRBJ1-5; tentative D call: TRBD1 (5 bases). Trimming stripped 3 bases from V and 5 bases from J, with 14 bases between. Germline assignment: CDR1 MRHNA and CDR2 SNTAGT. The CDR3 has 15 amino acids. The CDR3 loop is CASSEGAGRDQPQHF. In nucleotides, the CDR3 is TGTGCCAGCAGTGAGGGTGCAGGGAGGGATCAGCCCCAGCATTTT.

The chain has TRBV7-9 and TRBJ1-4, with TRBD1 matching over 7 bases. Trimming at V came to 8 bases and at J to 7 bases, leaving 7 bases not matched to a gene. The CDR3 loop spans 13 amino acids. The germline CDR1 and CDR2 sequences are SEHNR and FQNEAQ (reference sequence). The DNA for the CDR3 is TGTGCCAGCCGCAGGGGGTTGAGTGAAAAACTGTTTTTT. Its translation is CASRRGLSEKLFF.

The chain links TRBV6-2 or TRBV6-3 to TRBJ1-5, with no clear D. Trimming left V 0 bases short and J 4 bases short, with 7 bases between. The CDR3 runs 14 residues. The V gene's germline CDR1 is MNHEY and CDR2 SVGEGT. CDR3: CASSYSSRNQPQHF. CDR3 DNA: TGTGCCAGCAGTTACTCGAGTAGAAATCAGCCCCAGCATTTT.

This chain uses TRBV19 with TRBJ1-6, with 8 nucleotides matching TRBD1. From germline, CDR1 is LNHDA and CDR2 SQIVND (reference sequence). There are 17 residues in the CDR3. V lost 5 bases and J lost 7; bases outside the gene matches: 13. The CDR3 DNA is TGTGCCAGTAGTTTACCACCCGGGACAGGATCGAATTCACCCCTCCACTTT. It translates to CASSLPPGTGSNSPLHF.

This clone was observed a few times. This CDR3 is CASSLERDRGRGNTIYF. CDR3 DNA: TGTGCCAGCAGCTTAGAGAGGGACAGGGGGCGAGGAAACACCATATATTTT. V gene TRBV7-8 combines with J gene TRBJ1-3; TRBD1 matches at 12 bases. CDR3 length: 17 amino acids. V trimming: 1 base; J trimming: 4 bases; junction bases outside the gene matches: 5. From germline, CDR1 is SGHVS and CDR2 FQNEAQ.

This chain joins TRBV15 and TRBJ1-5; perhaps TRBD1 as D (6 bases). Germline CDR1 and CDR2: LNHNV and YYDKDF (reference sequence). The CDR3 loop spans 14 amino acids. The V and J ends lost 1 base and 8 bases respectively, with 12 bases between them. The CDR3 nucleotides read TGTGCCACCAGCAGAGGACAGGATGGCAAGCCCCAGCATTTT. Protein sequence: CATSRGQDGKPQHF.

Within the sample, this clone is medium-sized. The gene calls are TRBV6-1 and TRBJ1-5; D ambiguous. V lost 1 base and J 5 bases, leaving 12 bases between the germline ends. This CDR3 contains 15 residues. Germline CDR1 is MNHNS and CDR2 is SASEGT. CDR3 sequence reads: CASSEVEGSDQPQHF. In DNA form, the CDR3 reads TGTGCCAGCAGTGAAGTTGAGGGATCGGATCAGCCCCAGCATTTT.

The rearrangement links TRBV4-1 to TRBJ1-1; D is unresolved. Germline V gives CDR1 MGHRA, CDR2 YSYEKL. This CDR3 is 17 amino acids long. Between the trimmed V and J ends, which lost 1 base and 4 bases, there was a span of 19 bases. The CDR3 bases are TGCGCCAGCAGCCAAGGCTCCCGGGGAAGAGGGCGCACTGAAGCTTTCTTT. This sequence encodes CASSQGSRGRGRTEAFF.

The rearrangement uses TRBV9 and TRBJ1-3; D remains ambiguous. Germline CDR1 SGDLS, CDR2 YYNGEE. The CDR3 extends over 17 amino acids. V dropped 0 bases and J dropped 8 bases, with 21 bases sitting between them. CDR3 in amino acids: CASSVDLGSVNGYTIYF. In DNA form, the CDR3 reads TGTGCCAGCAGCGTAGACTTGGGTTCCGTGAACGGGTACACCATATATTTT.

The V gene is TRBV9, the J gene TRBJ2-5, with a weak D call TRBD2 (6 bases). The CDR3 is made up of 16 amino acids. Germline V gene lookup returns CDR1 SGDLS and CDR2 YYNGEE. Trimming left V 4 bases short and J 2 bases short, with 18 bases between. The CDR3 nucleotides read TGTGCCAGCAGCAGGTCACCGGAGCGGGCGCAAGAGACCCAGTACTTC. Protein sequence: CASSRSPERAQETQYF.

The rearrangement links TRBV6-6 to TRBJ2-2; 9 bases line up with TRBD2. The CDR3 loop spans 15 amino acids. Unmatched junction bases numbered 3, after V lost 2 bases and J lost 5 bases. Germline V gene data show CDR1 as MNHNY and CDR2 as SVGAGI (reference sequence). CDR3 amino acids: CASSYAGGQTGELFF. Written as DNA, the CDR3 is TGTGCCAGCAGTTACGCGGGGGGGCAGACCGGGGAGCTGTTTTTT.

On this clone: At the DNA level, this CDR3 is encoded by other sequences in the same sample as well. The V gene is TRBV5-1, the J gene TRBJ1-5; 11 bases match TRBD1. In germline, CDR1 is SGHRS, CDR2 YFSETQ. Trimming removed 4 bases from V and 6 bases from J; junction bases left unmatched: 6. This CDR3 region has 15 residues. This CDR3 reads CASSPRTGGGQPQHF. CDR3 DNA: TGCGCCAGCAGCCCGAGGACAGGGGGCGGTCAGCCCCAGCATTTT.

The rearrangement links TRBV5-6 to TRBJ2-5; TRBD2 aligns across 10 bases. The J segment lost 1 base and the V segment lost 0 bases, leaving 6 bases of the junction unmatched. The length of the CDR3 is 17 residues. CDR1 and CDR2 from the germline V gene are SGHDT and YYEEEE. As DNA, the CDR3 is TGTGCCAGCAGCTTGGTAGGCTCTAGCGGGAGCCAAGAGACCCAGTACTTC. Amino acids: CASSLVGSSGSQETQYF. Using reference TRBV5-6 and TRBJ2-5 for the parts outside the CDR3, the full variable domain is DAGVTQSPTHLIKTRGQQVTLRCSPKSGHDTVSWYQQALGQGPQFIFQYYEEEERQRGNFPDRFSGHQFPNYSSELNVNALLLGDSALYLCASSLVGSSGSQETQYFGPGTRLLVL.

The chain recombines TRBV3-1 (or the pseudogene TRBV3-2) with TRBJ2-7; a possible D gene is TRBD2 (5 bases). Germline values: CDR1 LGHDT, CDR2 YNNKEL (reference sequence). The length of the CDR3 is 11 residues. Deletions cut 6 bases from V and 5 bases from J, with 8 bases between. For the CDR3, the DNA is TGTGCCAGCAGGGGGAGAGACGAGCAGTACTTC. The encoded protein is CASRGRDEQYF.

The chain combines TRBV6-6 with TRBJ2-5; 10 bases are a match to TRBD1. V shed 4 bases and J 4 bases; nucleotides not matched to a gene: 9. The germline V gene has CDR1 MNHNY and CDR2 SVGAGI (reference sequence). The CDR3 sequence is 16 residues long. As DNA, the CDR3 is TGTGCCAGCAGTTCTATGACAGGGGGCAACAGAGAGACCCAGTACTTC. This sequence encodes CASSSMTGGNRETQYF.

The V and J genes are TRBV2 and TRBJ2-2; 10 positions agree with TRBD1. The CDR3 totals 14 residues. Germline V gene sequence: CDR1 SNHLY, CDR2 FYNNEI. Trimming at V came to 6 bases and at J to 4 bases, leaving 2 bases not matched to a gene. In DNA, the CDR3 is TGTGCCAGCAGCCGGACAGGGGGCACCGGGGAGCTGTTTTTT. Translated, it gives CASSRTGGTGELFF.

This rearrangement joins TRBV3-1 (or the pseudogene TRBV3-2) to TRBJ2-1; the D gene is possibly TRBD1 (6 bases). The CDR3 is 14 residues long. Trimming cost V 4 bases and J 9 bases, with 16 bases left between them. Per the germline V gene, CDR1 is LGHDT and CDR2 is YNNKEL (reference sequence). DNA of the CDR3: TGTGCCAGCAGCCTCCCGGGACATGCTCTTGAGCAGTTCTTC. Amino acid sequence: CASSLPGHALEQFF.

The CDR3 nucleotides are TGTGCCAGCAGCTTACAGGGTAGCGGGTACGCTTCACCCCTCCACTTT. Residues: CASSLQGSGYASPLHF. V is TRBV5-5 and J is TRBJ1-6; maybe TRBD1 (6 bases). The CDR3 runs to 16 residues. Looked up from germline, CDR1 is SGHKS and CDR2 is YYEKEE (reference sequence). V was shortened by 2 bases and J by 9 bases, with 18 bases between the two germline ends.